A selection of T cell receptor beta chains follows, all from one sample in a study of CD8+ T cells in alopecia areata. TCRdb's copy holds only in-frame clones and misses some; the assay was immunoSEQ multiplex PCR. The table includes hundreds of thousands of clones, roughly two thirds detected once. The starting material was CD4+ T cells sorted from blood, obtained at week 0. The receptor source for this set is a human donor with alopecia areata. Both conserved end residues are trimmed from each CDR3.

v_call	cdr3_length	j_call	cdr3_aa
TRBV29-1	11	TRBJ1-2	SGHTGGSGGYT
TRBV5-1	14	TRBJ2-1	ASSAFGTGGYNEQF
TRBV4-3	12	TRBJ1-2	ASSQEGTDYGYT
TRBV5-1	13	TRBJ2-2	ASSLLLRGTGELF
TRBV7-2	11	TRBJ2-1	ASSLGDYNEQF
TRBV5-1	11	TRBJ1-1	ASSPGVNTEAF
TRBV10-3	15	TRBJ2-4	AISEPGQGGAKNIQY
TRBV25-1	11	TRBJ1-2	ASRGTDWSGYT
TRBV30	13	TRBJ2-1	AWSTGPGQLRGIL
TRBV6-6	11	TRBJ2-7	ASKAGSSYEQY
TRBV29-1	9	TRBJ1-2	SGYSNYGYT
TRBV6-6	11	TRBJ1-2	ASSRDRVYGYT
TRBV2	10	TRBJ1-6	ASSASNSPLH
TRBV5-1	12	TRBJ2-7	ASSFGQGSYEQY
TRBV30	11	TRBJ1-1	AWKGRALTEAF
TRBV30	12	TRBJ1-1	AGRTGGVYGEAF
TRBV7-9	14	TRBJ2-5	ASSSASGVIQETQY
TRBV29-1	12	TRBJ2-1	SVEDSFKYNEQF